This T cell receptor delta chain was profiled in a study of γδ T cells in repeated Plasmodium falciparum infection. The V and J ends lost 0 bases and 0 bases, in that order; junction bases with no gene match: 10. This CDR3 has 18 amino acids. Germline V gene lookup returns CDR1 TSWWSYY and CDR2 QGS. Bulk repertoires came from Vgamma9/Vdelta2+ or Vdelta2-negative gammadelta T cells flow-sorted from PBMC. TCRdb re-called the multiplex PCR reads with CATT. The sample holds approximately 90,000 delta-chain clones, 0.75% to 1% seen once. This clone was counted between two and nine times. TCRdb shows a much larger clone's protein in place of this DNA's translation, and the two differ at residue 9, likely through a read error; the protein shown is translated from the DNA.

This TCR was sampled from a pool of human donors (malaria-infected and uninfected, not separated). Sequencing input: gamma-delta T cells from blood. The J gene is TRDJ1, the V gene TRDV1; 7 positions match TRDD3. The CDR3 sequence: CALGELSGDKLNTDKLIF. Here the CDR3 DNA reads TGTGCTCTTGGGGAACTCTCCGGGGATAAACTGAACACCGATAAACTCATCTTT.